This TCR beta chain appears in the sequencing data of a study of T cells in Graves' hyperthyroidism and ophthalmopathy. Turning to this clonotype: As yet, its antigen is unknown.

This CDR3 spans 16 amino acids. The germline CDR1 and CDR2 sequences are LNHDA and SQIVND (reference sequence). V was trimmed by 5 bases and J by 5 bases, leaving 21 bases between them. Notes on the study in general: Most thyroid-expanded clonotypes above 0.001 were also found in blood.

TCR beta CDR3 regions were amplified from RNA. HTBI primers were used for first-round RT-PCR of the TCR CDR3. TCRdb processed the multiplex PCR reads anew with MiXCR; each CDR3 protein has one entry. The sample lists approximately 720,000 distinct CDR3 sequences, about 17% occurring once. The sample was blood. This chain uses TRBV19 with TRBJ2-5; a possible D gene is TRBD1 (6 bases). The TCR originated in a woman aged 45-65 years with Graves' hyperthyroidism that later progressed to Graves' ophthalmopathy. CDR3 amino acids: CASSVRTGSVGETQYF. DNA of the CDR3: TGTGCCAGTAGTGTTAGAACAGGGTCCGTTGGGGAGACCCAGTACTTC.